This T cell receptor beta chain was sequenced during a study of CXCR3-negative and CXCR3-positive naive CD8 T cells. Overall study: Sequencing gave about 135 million TRB reads overall, about 1.5 +/- 0.3 million per library. Findings of the study overall: Surface CD5 looked about the same in the naive subsets, so the authors worked out TCR strength from TRB CDR3 properties. In both naive subsets diversity was comparably high, whereas memory CD8+ cells showed much lower diversity.

UMI-labeled 5' RACE yielded the TRB cDNA libraries. Using the 5' RACE reads, TCRdb records one entry per CDR3 protein without DNA. This listing includes about 43,000 distinct CDR3 sequences. Of note for this clonotype: The antigen remains unidentified.

The CDR3 runs 15 residues. CDR1 is ENHRY, CDR2 SYGVKD, per germline. This chain connects TRBV10-3 to TRBJ1-2; TCRdb names TRBD1, which stays unverified in the absence of DNA. The source of this sequence is a human donor in good health. Some clones in this sample may be carry-over from other donors' samples. The sequenced sample consisted of memory CD8+ T cells from blood. CDR3 region: CAISESKGTGHGYTF.